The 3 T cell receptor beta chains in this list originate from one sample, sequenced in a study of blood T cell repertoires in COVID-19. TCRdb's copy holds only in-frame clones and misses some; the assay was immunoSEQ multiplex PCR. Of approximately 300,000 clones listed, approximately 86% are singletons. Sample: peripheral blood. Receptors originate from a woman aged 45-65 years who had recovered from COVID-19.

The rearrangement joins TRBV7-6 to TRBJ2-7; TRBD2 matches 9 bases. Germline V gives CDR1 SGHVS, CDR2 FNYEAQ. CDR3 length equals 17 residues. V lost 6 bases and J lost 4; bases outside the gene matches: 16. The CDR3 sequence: CASSLGRLLAGEYEQYF. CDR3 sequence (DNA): TGTGCCAGCAGTTTGGGGCGGCTACTAGCGGGCGAATACGAGCAGTACTTC. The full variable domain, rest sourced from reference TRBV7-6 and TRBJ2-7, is GAGVSQSPRYKVTKRGQDVALRCDPISGHVSLYWYRQALGQGPEFLTYFNYEAQQDKSGLPNDRFSAERPEGSISTLTIQRTEQRDSAMYRCASSLGRLLAGEYEQYFGPGTRLTVT.

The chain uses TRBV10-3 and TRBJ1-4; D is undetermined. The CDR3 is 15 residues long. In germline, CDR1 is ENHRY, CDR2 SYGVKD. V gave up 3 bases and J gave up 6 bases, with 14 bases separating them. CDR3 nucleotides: TGTGCCATCAGTGATTACACCTACGGAGATGAAAAACTGTTTTTT. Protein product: CAISDYTYGDEKLFF.

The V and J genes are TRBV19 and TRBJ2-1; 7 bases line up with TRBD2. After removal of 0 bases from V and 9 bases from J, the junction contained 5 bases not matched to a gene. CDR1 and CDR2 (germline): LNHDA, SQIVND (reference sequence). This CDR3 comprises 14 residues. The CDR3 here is CASSIDRWGGEQFF. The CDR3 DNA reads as TGTGCCAGTAGTATAGATCGATGGGGGGGTGAGCAGTTCTTC.